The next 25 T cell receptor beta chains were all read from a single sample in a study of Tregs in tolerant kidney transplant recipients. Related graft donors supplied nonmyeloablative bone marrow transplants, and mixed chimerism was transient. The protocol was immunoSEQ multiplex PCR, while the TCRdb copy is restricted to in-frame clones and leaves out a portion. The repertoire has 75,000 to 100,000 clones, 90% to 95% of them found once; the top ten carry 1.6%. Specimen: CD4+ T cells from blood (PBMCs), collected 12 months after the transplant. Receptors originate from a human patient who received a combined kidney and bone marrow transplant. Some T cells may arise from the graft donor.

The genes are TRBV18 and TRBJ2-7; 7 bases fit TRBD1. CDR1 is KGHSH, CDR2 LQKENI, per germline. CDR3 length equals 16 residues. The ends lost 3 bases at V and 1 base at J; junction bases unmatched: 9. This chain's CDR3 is CASSPSGTAKSYEQYF. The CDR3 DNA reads TGTGCCAGCTCACCGTCCGGGACAGCCAAGTCCTACGAGCAGTACTTC.

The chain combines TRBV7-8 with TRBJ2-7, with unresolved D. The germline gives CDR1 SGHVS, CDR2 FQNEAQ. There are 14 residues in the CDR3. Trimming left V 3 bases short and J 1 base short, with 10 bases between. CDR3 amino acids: CASSLSADSYEQYF. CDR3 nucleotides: TGTGCCAGCAGCTTGTCCGCGGATTCCTACGAGCAGTACTTC.

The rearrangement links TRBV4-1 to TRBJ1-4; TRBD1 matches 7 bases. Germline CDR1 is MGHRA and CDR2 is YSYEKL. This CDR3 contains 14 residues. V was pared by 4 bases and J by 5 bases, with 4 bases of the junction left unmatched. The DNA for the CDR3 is TGCGCCAGCAGCCTGGGACAGCTAAATGAAAAACTGTTTTTT. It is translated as CASSLGQLNEKLFF.

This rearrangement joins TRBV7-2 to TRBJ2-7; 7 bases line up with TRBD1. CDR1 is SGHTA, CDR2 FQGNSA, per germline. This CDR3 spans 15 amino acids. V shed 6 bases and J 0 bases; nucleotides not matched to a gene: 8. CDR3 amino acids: CASSLWAGGSYEQYF. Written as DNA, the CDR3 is TGTGCCAGCAGTTTGTGGGCAGGGGGCTCCTACGAGCAGTACTTC.

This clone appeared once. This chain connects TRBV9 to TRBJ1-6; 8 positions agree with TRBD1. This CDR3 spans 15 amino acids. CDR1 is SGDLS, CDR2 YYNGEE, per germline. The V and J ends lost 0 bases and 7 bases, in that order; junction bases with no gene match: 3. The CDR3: CASSVGRQGNSPLHF. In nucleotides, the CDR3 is TGTGCCAGCAGCGTAGGCCGACAGGGGAATTCACCCCTCCACTTT.

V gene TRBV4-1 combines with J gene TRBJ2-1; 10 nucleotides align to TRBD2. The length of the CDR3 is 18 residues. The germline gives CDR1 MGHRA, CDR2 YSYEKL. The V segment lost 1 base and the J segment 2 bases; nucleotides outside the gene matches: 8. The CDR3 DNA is TGCGCCAGCAGCCAAGTCGATTTAGGACTAGCGGCCTACAATGAGCAGTTCTTC. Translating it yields CASSQVDLGLAAYNEQFF.

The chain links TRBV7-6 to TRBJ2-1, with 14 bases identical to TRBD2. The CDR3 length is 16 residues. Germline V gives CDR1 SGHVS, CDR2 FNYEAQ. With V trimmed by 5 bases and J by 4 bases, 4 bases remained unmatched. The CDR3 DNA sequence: TGTGCCAGCAGCCCGCGACTAGCGGGGGGGTACAATGAGCAGTTCTTC. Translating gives CASSPRLAGGYNEQFF.

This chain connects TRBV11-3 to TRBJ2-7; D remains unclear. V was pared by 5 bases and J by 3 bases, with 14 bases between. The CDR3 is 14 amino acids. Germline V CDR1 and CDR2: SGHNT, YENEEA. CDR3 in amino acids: CASSQRKLRYEQYF. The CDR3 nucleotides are TGTGCCAGCAGCCAACGCAAGCTCCGCTACGAGCAGTACTTC.

The CDR3 here is CASSQDGAREAFF. The CDR3 coding sequence is TGCGCCAGCAGCCAAGATGGGGCGCGCGAAGCTTTCTTT. The chain recombines TRBV4-3 with TRBJ1-1; D possibly corresponds to TRBD1 (5 bases). Deletions cut 0 bases from V and 8 bases from J, with 10 bases between. The CDR3 has 13 residues. Per the germline V gene, CDR1 is LGHNA and CDR2 is YSLEER.

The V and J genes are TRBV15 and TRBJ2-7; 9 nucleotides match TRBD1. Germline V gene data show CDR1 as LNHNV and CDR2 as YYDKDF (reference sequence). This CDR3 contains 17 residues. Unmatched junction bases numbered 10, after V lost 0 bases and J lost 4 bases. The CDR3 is CATSREGGTGLPYEQYF. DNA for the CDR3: TGTGCCACCAGCAGAGAAGGCGGGACAGGGTTGCCGTACGAGCAGTACTTC. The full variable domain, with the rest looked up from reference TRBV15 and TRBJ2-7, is DAMVIQNPRYQVTQFGKPVTLSCSQTLNHNVMYWYQQKSSQAPKLLFHYYDKDFNNEADTPDNFQSRRPNTSFCFLDIRSPGLGDTAMYLCATSREGGTGLPYEQYFGPGTRLTVT.

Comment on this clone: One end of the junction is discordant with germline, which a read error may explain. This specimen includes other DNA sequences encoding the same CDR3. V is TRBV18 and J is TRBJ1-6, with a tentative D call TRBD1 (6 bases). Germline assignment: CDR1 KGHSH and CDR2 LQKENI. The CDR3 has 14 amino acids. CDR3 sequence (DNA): TGTGCCAGCTCAAGGACAGAAAGGAATTCCCCCCTCCACTTT. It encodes CASSRTERNSPLHF.

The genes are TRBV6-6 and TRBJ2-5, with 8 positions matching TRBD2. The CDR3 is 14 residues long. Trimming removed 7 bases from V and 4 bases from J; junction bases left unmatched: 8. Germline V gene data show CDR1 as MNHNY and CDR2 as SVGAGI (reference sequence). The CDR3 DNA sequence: TGTGCCAGCACCTCCTACGGGGGGGGAGAGACCCAGTACTTC. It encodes CASTSYGGGETQYF.

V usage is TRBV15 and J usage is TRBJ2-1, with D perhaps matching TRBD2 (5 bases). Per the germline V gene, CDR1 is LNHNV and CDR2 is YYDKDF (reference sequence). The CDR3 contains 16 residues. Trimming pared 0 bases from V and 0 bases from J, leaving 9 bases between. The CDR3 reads CATSRDSAVSYNEQFF. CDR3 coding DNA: TGTGCCACCAGCAGAGATTCAGCGGTCTCCTACAATGAGCAGTTCTTC.

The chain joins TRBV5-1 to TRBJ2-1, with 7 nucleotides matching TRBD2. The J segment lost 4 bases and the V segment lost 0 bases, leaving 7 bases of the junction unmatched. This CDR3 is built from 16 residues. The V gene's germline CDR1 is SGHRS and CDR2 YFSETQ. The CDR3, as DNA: TGCGCCAGCAGCTTGGCTAGCGGTACTATTTACAATGAGCAGTTCTTC. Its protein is CASSLASGTIYNEQFF.

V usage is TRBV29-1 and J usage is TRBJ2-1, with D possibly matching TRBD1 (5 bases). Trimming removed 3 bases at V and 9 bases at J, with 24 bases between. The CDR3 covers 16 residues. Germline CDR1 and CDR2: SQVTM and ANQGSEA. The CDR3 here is CSVEVGRLPLVREQFF. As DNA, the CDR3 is TGCAGCGTTGAGGTGGGGCGCCTACCTTTGGTTCGTGAGCAGTTCTTC.

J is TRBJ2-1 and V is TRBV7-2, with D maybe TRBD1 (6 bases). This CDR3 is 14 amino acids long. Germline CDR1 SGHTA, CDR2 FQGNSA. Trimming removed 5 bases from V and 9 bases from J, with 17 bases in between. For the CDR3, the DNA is TGTGCCAGCAGCCGTGACAGGTACGATAGTGAGCAGTTCTTC. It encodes CASSRDRYDSEQFF.

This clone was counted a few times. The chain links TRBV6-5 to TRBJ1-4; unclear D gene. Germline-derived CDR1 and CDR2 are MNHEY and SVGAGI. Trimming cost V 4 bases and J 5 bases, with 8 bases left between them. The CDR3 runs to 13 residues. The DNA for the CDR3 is TGTGCCAGCAGTTTGAGGAGGAATGAAAAACTGTTTTTT. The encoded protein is CASSLRRNEKLFF.

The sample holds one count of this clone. The CDR3 sequence is CASSEAAWQENTEAFF. The CDR3, as DNA: TGTGCCAGCAGTGAAGCCGCGTGGCAGGAGAACACTGAAGCTTTCTTT. The J gene is TRBJ1-1, the V gene TRBV6-1; unclear D gene. There are 16 residues in the CDR3. The ends were cut back, 0 bases at V and 1 base at J, with 12 bases in the middle. CDR1 is MNHNS and CDR2 is SASEGT in the germline V gene.

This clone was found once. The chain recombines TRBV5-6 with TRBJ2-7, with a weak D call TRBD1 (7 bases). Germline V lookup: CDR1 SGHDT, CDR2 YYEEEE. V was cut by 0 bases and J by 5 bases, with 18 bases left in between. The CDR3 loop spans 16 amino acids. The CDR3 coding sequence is TGTGCCAGCAGCTTGGAGGGCCAGGGGGGATTCGACGAGCAGTACTTC. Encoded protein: CASSLEGQGGFDEQYF.

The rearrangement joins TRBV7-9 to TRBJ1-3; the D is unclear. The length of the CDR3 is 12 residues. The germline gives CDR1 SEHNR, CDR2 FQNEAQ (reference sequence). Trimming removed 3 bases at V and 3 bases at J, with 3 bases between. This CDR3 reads CASSFLGNTIYF. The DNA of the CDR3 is TGTGCCAGCAGCTTTCTTGGAAACACCATATATTTT.

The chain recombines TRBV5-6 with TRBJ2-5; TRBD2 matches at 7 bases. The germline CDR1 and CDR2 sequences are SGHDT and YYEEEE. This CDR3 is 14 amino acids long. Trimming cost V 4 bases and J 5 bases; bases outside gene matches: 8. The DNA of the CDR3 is TGTGCCAGCAGCCGGGACTATGCATTTGAGACCCAGTACTTC. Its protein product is CASSRDYAFETQYF.

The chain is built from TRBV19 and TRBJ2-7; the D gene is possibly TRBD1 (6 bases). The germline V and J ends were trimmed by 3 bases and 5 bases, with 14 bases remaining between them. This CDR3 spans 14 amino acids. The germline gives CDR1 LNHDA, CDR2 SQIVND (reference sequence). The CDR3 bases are TGTGCCAGTAGTATCAACGCAGGGGCAAACGAGCAGTACTTC. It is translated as CASSINAGANEQYF.

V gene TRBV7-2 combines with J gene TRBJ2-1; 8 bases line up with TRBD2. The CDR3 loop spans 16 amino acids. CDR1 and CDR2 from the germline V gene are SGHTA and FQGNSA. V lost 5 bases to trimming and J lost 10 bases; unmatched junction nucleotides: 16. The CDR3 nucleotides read TGTGCCAGCAGCCAGCAACTAGCGGCCATTCGAGGGGAGCAGTTCTTC. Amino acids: CASSQQLAAIRGEQFF.

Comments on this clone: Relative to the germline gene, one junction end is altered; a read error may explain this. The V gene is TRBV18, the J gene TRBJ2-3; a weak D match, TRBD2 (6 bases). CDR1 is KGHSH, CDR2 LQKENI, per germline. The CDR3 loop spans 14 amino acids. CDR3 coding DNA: TGTGCCAGCTCACCATGGGTCGGGAGAGATGCGCAGTATTTT. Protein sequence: CASSPWVGRDAQYF.

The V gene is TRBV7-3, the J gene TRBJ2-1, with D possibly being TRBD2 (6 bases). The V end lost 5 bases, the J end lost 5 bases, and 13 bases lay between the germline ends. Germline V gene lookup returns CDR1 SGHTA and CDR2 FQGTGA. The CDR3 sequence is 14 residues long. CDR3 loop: CASSLLAGNNEQFF. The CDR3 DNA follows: TGTGCCAGCAGCCTCCTCGCGGGGAACAATGAGCAGTTCTTC.